The clone carrying this T cell receptor beta chain was seen a single time. Authors' processing steps: Reference gene primer amplification in the assay estimated nucleated cell counts. Data came from immunoSEQ multiplex PCR; TCRdb stores just in-frame clones and leaves some out. V, J and clone size are those of that table, while D and trimming were read from the DNA. The table includes under 200,000 clones, about 83% detected once. These data belong to a study of blood T cell repertoires in COVID-19. Turning to the study itself: Some COVID-19 samples were acute and others convalescent; all came from the United States, Italy and Spain. T cells, B-cell-depleted T cells, or PBMCs provided the cDNA or gDNA that served as material.

There are 12 residues in the CDR3. Germline CDR1 reads KGHDR; CDR2 reads SFDVKD. Trimming stripped 4 bases from V and 9 bases from J, with 9 bases between. The clonotype originates from a man aged 55 to 70 with acute or convalescent COVID-19. The chain joins TRBV24-1 to TRBJ1-5, with D perhaps matching TRBD1 (5 bases). Input material: peripheral blood. This CDR3 reads CATSEGLGPQHF. The CDR3 region has the DNA TGTGCCACCAGTGAGGGACTGGGGCCCCAGCATTTT.